This TCR beta chain is from a study of blood T cell repertoires in COVID-19. On the study more broadly: Sites across the United States, Italy and Spain contributed samples from acute and convalescent COVID-19. Sources were T cells, B-cell-depleted T cells, or PBMCs; the material itself was cDNA or gDNA.

In the authors' methods: The authors estimated nucleated cell counts from reference gene primer amplification. Sequencing used immunoSEQ multiplex PCR; TCRdb keeps in-frame clones, though not all of them. V and J calls and clone size are given by that table; D and trimming were obtained from the DNA. This table holds over 100,000 clones, more than 90% found once. Trimming took 5 bases from V and 9 from J, leaving 22 bases between them. This CDR3 region has 15 residues. Germline assignment: CDR1 MNHNY and CDR2 SVGAGI (reference sequence). Recruited during active infection, patients (from Seattle) were subsequently followed longitudinally.

The TCR was taken from a woman between 50 and 59 years old with COVID-19, enrolled during active disease. Sequencing was carried out using peripheral blood. This rearrangement joins TRBV6-6 to TRBJ1-2; D ambiguous. Here the CDR3 DNA reads TGTGCCAGCAGTACGGATGACGGGGAGGAGTCGAGCTACACCTTC. Its translation is CASSTDDGEESSYTF.